This T cell receptor beta chain was documented in a study of beta chain features in type 1 diabetes. Study-level information: Patients looked much like healthy donors when it came to age, gender and cell yields. Study-level results: In the patient group, naive, central memory and Treg TCRB repertoires seemed more alike than in the healthy donor group.

A note on this clone: What it recognizes is unknown.

Naive, central memory, regulatory and stem cell-like memory cells within the CD4+ compartment were sorted using CD45RO/CCR7/CD25/CD127/CD95/CD27. What was sequenced were expressed TCRB transcripts, since all of the isolated RNA had been reverse transcribed. Produced via immunoSEQ multiplex PCR; TCRdb's table is partial and in-frame only. The repertoire holds more than 300,000 clones, with about 12% as singletons. Per germline, CDR1 MGHRA and CDR2 YSYEKL. The CDR3 runs 12 residues. The junction had 6 bases not matched to a gene; V was cut back by 1 base and J by 14 bases. The sequenced sample consisted of naive CD4+ T cells from blood. The rearrangement links TRBV4-1 to TRBJ2-3, with TRBD2 matching over 7 bases. The source of this sequence is a man between 18 and 29 years old in good health. Here the CDR3 DNA reads TGCGCCAGCAGCCAAGGCGAACTAGCGTCGTATTTT. The encoded protein is CASSQGELASYF.